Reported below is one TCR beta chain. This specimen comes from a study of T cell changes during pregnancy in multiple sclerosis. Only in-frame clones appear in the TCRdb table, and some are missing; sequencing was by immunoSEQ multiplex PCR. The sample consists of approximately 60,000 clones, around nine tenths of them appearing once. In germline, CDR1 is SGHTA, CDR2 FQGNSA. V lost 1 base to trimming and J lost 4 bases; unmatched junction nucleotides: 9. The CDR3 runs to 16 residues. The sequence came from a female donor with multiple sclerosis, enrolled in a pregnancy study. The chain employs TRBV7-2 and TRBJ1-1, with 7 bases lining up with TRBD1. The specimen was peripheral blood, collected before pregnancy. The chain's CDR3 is CASSLGQVNRGTEAFF. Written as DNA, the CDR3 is TGTGCCAGCAGCTTAGGGCAGGTTAACAGGGGCACTGAAGCTTTCTTT. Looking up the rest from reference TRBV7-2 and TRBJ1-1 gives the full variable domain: GAGVSQSPSNKVTEKGKDVELRCDPISGHTALYWYRQSLGQGLEFLIYFQGNSAPDKSGLPSDRFSAERTGGSVSTLTIQRTQQEDSAVYLCASSLGQVNRGTEAFFGQGTRLTVV.